This is a list of T cell receptor beta chains from one sample in a study of shared clonotypes between healthy human individuals. Method: immunoSEQ multiplex PCR; TCRdb's copy keeps in-frame clones and lacks some. The data contain more than 1.2 million clones, approximately 98.5% of them seen just once; the ten biggest clones take up 0.3% to 0.45%. The sample comprised naive CD4+ T cells sorted from blood. All receptors derive from a man aged 25-45 years in good health. CDR3s leave out the opening cysteine and the closing phenylalanine or tryptophan. The order of the fields is J gene, V gene, CDR3 protein.

J: TRBJ2-1
V: TRBV7-9
CDR3: ASSLGLAGYNEQF

J: TRBJ2-2
V: TRBV29-1
CDR3: SVEGGEAPDTGELF

J: TRBJ2-1
V: TRBV5-5
CDR3: ASSSVAGGPNEQF

J: TRBJ2-2
V: TRBV11-2
CDR3: ASSAGLRTGELF

J: TRBJ2-2
V: TRBV10-3
CDR3: AIREREGANGELF

J: TRBJ2-4
V: TRBV4-1
CDR3: ASSQEQGVVQY

J: TRBJ2-1
V: TRBV29-1
CDR3: SVEQGGASSYNEQF

J: TRBJ2-1
V: TRBV7-2
CDR3: ASSRRTSNEQF

J: TRBJ1-1
V: TRBV5-1
CDR3: ASSLGQVGTEAF

J: TRBJ2-3
V: TRBV20-1
CDR3: SAARGTQY

J: TRBJ2-2
V: TRBV7-9
CDR3: ASSASGLRTGELF

J: TRBJ2-1
V: TRBV7-2
CDR3: ASSARTNLRAEQF

J: TRBJ2-1
V: TRBV5-1
CDR3: ASSAPLGLAGAGAWEQF

J: TRBJ2-2
V: TRBV5-1
CDR3: ASSLLSAGGTGELF

J: TRBJ1-5
V: TRBV28
CDR3: ASSWGDNNQPQH

J: TRBJ2-3
V: TRBV6-5
CDR3: ASRPDNTDTQY

J: TRBJ2-7
V: TRBV9
CDR3: ASSVAGQELYEQY

J: TRBJ2-2
V: TRBV18
CDR3: ASSPLSANTGELF

J: TRBJ2-1
V: TRBV30
CDR3: AWSARVIYNEQF

J: TRBJ2-2
V: TRBV28
CDR3: ASSVAGWAGELF

J: TRBJ2-5
V: TRBV6-5
CDR3: ASRKDSQETQY

J: TRBJ2-1
V: TRBV6-5
CDR3: ASSSPVGGNEQF

J: TRBJ2-1
V: TRBV28
CDR3: ASSPRTSGRAGHVNEQF

J: TRBJ2-2
V: TRBV5-1
CDR3: ASSAKRGTNTGELF

J: TRBJ2-5
V: TRBV5-4
CDR3: ASRRGAVETQY

J: TRBJ2-7
V: TRBV29-1
CDR3: SVEDGGSGSLPYEQY

J: TRBJ2-1
V: TRBV19
CDR3: ATTQYNEQF

J: TRBJ2-7
V: TRBV6-5
CDR3: ASSPSGSGTYEQY

J: TRBJ2-6
V: TRBV5-1
CDR3: ASSLAAPGANVLT

J: TRBJ2-3
V: TRBV12-5
CDR3: ASGGELGDTQY

J: TRBJ1-3
V: TRBV6-1
CDR3: ASSTDPGNTIY